The TCR beta chain described here comes from a study of CD8 T cells in Susac syndrome. Random hexamers were used to reverse transcribe roughly 0.5 to 1 ug of RNA. It was immunoSEQ multiplex PCR that amplified TCR beta CDR3 across 54 Vbeta and 13 Jbeta. TCRdb reprocessed the immunoSEQ multiplex PCR reads with MiXCR, giving one entry per CDR3 protein. The sample has 50,000 to 55,000 distinct CDR3 sequences; over 90% are singletons. V lost 9 bases to trimming and J lost 5 bases, with 7 bases between them. The CDR3 contains 10 residues. The germline gives CDR1 MNHEY, CDR2 SMNVEV (reference sequence). Sequenced: CD8+ T cells from PBMCs. J is TRBJ2-5 and V is TRBV27; D is undetermined. This clonotype was sampled from a human donor with Susac syndrome. In DNA form, the CDR3 reads TGTGCCAGGCCTTGGGAGACCCAGTACTTC. Protein: CARPWETQYF.